This TCR beta chain was observed in a study of CD8 T cells in Susac syndrome. Notes on the study in general: Clonal expansion was missing from Susac syndrome CD4+ T cell repertoires.

V trimming: 1 base; J trimming: 6 bases; junction bases outside the gene matches: 7. Germline CDR1 DFQATT, CDR2 SNEGSKA (reference sequence). The CDR3 extends over 16 amino acids. Comment on this clonotype: Its antigen is not known.

TCR beta sequencing was performed on blood CD8+ and CD4+ T cells. The RNA input was roughly 0.45 to 1 ug, and it was reverse transcribed with random hexamers. TCRdb re-analysed the immunoSEQ multiplex PCR reads in MiXCR, keeping a single row per CDR3 protein. The table lists roughly 200,000 distinct CDR3 sequences, over 90% of them singletons. The chain is built from TRBV20-1 and TRBJ2-2; 11 bases are a match to TRBD2. This clonotype originated in a human donor with Susac syndrome. Input material: CD4+ T cells from PBMCs. CDR3 sequence reads: CSARALSGRDAGELFF. Here the CDR3 DNA reads TGCAGTGCTAGAGCCCTTAGCGGGAGGGACGCCGGGGAGCTGTTTTTT.